The source of this T cell receptor beta chain is a study of PD-L1 blockade in urothelial cancer. Looking at the study overall: Starting at some point between 2014 and 2015, patients were given atezolizumab (1,200 mg intravenously every 3 weeks). Blood samples had a median of approximately 150,000 T cells, roughly 83,000 unique TCRs, and clonality approximately 0.086.

The CDR3 is 14 residues long. Deletions cut 5 bases from V and 4 bases from J, with 12 bases between. Per the germline V gene, CDR1 is LNHDA and CDR2 is SQIVND (reference sequence). This clone was seen only once. The study enrolled patients with locally advanced or metastatic urothelial carcinoma. Data came from immunoSEQ multiplex PCR; TCRdb stores just in-frame clones and leaves some out. The sample gives around 32,000 clones, more than 75% of which show up once; approximately 4% is in the top ten. This specimen was PBMCs, taken around atezolizumab (anti-PD-L1) treatment. The clonotype originates from a man in his forties or fifties with urothelial cancer. This chain joins TRBV19 and TRBJ1-5; D might be TRBD1 (6 bases). In DNA form, the CDR3 reads TGTGCCAGTAGTTCTACAGGGTCAAATCAGCCCCAGCATTTT. Translating it yields CASSSTGSNQPQHF. Supplemented by reference TRBV19 and TRBJ1-5, the full variable domain reads DGGITQSPKYLFRKEGQNVTLSCEQNLNHDAMYWYRQDPGQGLRLIYYSQIVNDFQKGDIAEGYSVSREKKESFPLTVTSAQKNPTAFYLCASSSTGSNQPQHFGDGTRLSIL.